This record covers a single T cell receptor beta chain. Antigen unknown. Generated by immunoSEQ multiplex PCR, the TCRdb table keeps only in-frame clones and is missing some. The sample has tens of thousands of clones; 75% to 85% are singletons. This record belongs to a study of T cells in narcolepsy. Looking at the study overall: Enrolled donors included narcolepsy type 1 or type 2 patients and healthy controls. Study-level results: Some memory CD4+ repertoires had no autoreactive clone sequences. Comparing one patient's CSF and blood CD4+ clonotypes highlighted HCRT- and TRIB2-specific autoreactive clonotypes.

Germline assignment: CDR1 SGHAT and CDR2 FQNNGV. Trimming shortened V by 4 bases and J by 7 bases, and 28 bases separated the two germline ends. This CDR3 is built from 18 residues. The sequence derives from a human donor with narcolepsy. This sequence joins TRBV11-2 and TRBJ1-2; the D gene is possibly TRBD1 (6 bases). The material sequenced was CD45RA- memory CD4+ T cells from PBMCs. The CDR3 reads CASSSPFGGGVRRGGYTF. DNA of the CDR3: TGTGCCAGCAGCTCCCCTTTCGGGGGGGGCGTGAGGAGGGGTGGCTACACCTTC.